A selection of T cell receptor beta chains follows, all from one sample in a study of blood T cell repertoires in COVID-19. TCRdb's table, derived via immunoSEQ multiplex PCR, lists solely in-frame clones and lacks some. The sample contains roughly 97,000 clones, around four fifths of which appear only once. The sequenced material came from peripheral blood. The receptors were gathered from a man between 60 and 75 years old with acute or convalescent COVID-19. Both conserved end residues are part of each CDR3. Fields, in order: clone size, D gene, J gene, V gene, CDR3 protein, CDR3 DNA. A D gene is named only where the DNA matches it firmly. Clone size appears in some rows only: once, few, many, or a class for an expanded clone.

NA TRBD2 TRBJ2-1 TRBV3-1/TRBV3-2 CASSQDIPSGGNNEQFF TGTGCCAGCAGCCAAGATATTCCTAGCGGAGGGAACAATGAGCAGTTCTTC
few NA TRBJ1-5 TRBV9 CASSGGRGESNQPQHF TGTGCCAGCAGCGGGGGCAGGGGAGAAAGCAATCAGCCCCAGCATTTT
NA NA TRBJ2-3 TRBV9 CASSVGQTRATDTQYF TGTGCCAGCAGCGTGGGGCAGACTAGGGCCACAGATACGCAGTATTTT
NA NA TRBJ1-2 TRBV3-1/TRBV3-2 CASSPTPAGPHYGYTF TGTGCCAGCAGCCCTACCCCGGCGGGTCCCCACTATGGCTACACCTTC
NA NA TRBJ2-1 TRBV6-2/TRBV6-3 CASSMGTPGESNEQFF TGTGCCAGCAGTATGGGAACACCGGGAGAAAGCAATGAGCAGTTCTTC
NA TRBD1 TRBJ2-3 TRBV4-1 CASSQRRDRATDTQYF TGCGCCAGCAGCCAAAGGCGGGACAGGGCCACAGATACGCAGTATTTT
NA TRBD2 TRBJ2-5 TRBV19 CASSGRARETQYF TGTGCCAGTAGCGGGAGGGCCCGCGAGACCCAGTACTTC
few TRBD1 TRBJ1-4 TRBV5-1 CASTGTDNEKLFF TGCGCCAGTACCGGGACAGATAATGAAAAACTGTTTTTT
NA TRBD2 TRBJ2-2 TRBV7-9 CASSQESPTSGAYTGELFF TGTGCCAGCAGCCAAGAATCGCCCACTAGCGGGGCTTACACCGGGGAGCTGTTTTTT
NA TRBD2 TRBJ2-7 TRBV5-1 CASSSTGTSGYEQYF TGCGCCAGCAGCTCGACCGGGACTAGCGGTTACGAGCAGTACTTC
few NA TRBJ2-7 TRBV3-1/TRBV3-2 CASSQEGSSYEQYF TGTGCCAGCAGCCAAGAGGGCAGCTCCTACGAGCAGTACTTC
NA NA TRBJ1-5 TRBV30 CAWSTGSNQPQHF TGTGCCTGGAGTACGGGTTCCAATCAGCCCCAGCATTTT
NA NA TRBJ1-5 TRBV2 CASSENGGSNQPQHF TGTGCCAGCAGTGAAAACGGGGGTAGCAATCAGCCCCAGCATTTT
NA TRBD2 TRBJ2-2 TRBV2 CASSALASTGELFF TGTGCCAGCAGTGCACTAGCGAGCACCGGGGAGCTGTTTTTT
many TRBD2 TRBJ2-7 TRBV4-2 CASSPSGGGYEQYF TGTGCCAGCAGCCCCTCTGGCGGGGGCTACGAGCAGTACTTC
NA TRBD1 TRBJ2-2 TRBV2 CASSAQGVTGELFF TGTGCCAGCAGTGCACAGGGGGTAACCGGGGAGCTGTTTTTT
NA NA TRBJ2-3 TRBV24-1 CATSDSRHKPTDTQYF TGTGCCACCAGTGATTCTCGACACAAACCTACAGATACGCAGTATTTT
NA NA TRBJ2-7 TRBV19 CASSIGGFSYEQYF TGTGCCAGTAGTATAGGAGGGTTTTCCTACGAGCAGTACTTC
NA NA TRBJ1-5 TRBV10-3 CAISGGGSNQPQHF TGTGCCATCAGTGGAGGAGGGAGCAATCAGCCCCAGCATTTT
NA NA TRBJ1-3 TRBV28 CASTEVPGNTIYF TGTGCCAGCACAGAAGTACCTGGAAACACCATATATTTT
NA TRBD1 TRBJ1-6 TRBV7-2 CASSSPGGSSPLHF TGTGCCAGCAGCTCCCCAGGGGGGAGTTCACCCCTCCACTTT
NA TRBD1 TRBJ1-1 TRBV19 CASSMNRDRGPEAFF TGTGCCAGTAGTATGAACCGGGACAGGGGGCCTGAAGCTTTCTTT
NA NA TRBJ2-7 TRBV6-1 CASSDRMGQSYEQYF TGTGCCAGCAGTGATAGGATGGGGCAATCCTACGAGCAGTACTTC
NA NA TRBJ2-5 TRBV2 CASSQQETQYF TGTGCCAGCAGTCAACAAGAGACCCAGTACTTC
NA NA TRBJ1-1 TRBV18 CASSPMGTGMVGAFF TGTGCCAGCTCACCAATGGGCACCGGGATGGTAGGCGCTTTCTTT
NA NA TRBJ2-3 TRBV4-2 CASSQEVPLGADTQYF TGTGCCAGCAGCCAAGAAGTCCCCCTGGGAGCAGATACGCAGTATTTT
NA NA TRBJ1-3 TRBV19 CASSPYGGHSGNTIYF TGTGCCAGTAGTCCCTATGGCGGCCACTCTGGAAACACCATATATTTT
NA NA TRBJ2-7 TRBV28 CASSWPGTHEQYF TGTGCCAGCAGTTGGCCCGGGACTCACGAGCAGTACTTC
NA NA TRBJ1-2 TRBV20-1 CSAREGGGYTF TGCAGTGCTAGAGAGGGGGGTGGCTACACCTTC
once NA TRBJ2-3 TRBV9 CASSVFSTDTQYF TGTGCCAGCAGCGTATTCAGCACAGATACGCAGTACTTT
NA TRBD1 TRBJ1-3 TRBV6-5 CASSPDRGLRTIYF TGTGCCAGCAGTCCGGACAGGGGGCTGAGAACCATATATTTT
NA NA TRBJ2-5 TRBV7-2 CASSLILGGPGQETQYF TGTGCCAGCAGCTTAATCTTGGGGGGACCCGGGCAAGAGACCCAGTACTTC
NA TRBD1 TRBJ2-2 TRBV10-3 CAISETRGRAGELFF TGTGCCATCAGTGAAACAAGGGGGCGCGCCGGGGAGCTGTTTTTT
NA NA TRBJ2-1 TRBV30 CAWSVSYNEQFF TGTGCCTGGTCTGTCAGCTACAATGAGCAGTTCTTC
NA NA TRBJ1-4 TRBV3-1/TRBV3-2 CASSQERELFF TGTGCCAGCAGCCAAGAACGGGAACTGTTTTTT
NA NA TRBJ2-6 TRBV28 CASSLLVRALSGANVLTF TGTGCCAGCAGTTTATTGGTCAGGGCCCTCTCTGGGGCCAACGTCCTGACTTTC
NA TRBD1 TRBJ2-5 TRBV5-5 CASSHTGEETQYF TGTGCCAGCAGCCATACAGGGGAAGAGACCCAGTACTTC
NA NA TRBJ2-1 TRBV7-3 CASSLMAVGGNEQFF TGTGCCAGCAGCTTAATGGCCGTCGGAGGCAATGAGCAGTTCTTC
NA TRBD1 TRBJ2-3 TRBV5-8 CASSRDRGRSDTQYF TGTGCCAGCAGCCGGGACAGGGGGCGTTCAGATACGCAGTATTTT
once TRBD2 TRBJ2-2 TRBV10-3 CAISEGGSLAGVTGELFF TGTGCCATCAGTGAGGGTGGGAGCCTAGCGGGAGTGACCGGGGAGCTGTTTTTT
NA NA TRBJ2-3 TRBV5-4 CASSLGRGGPDTQYF TGTGCCAGCAGCTTGGGCAGGGGTGGCCCAGATACGCAGTATTTT
NA NA TRBJ2-5 TRBV20-1 CSARRETQYF TGCAGTGCGCGCCGGGAGACCCAGTACTTC
NA TRBD2 TRBJ2-5 TRBV7-8 CASSLALAGGHGETQYF TGTGCCAGCAGCTTAGCTCTAGCGGGGGGGCACGGGGAGACCCAGTACTTC
NA TRBD1 TRBJ2-2 TRBV5-1 CASSYMGTGGADTGELFF TGCGCCAGCAGCTATATGGGGACAGGGGGCGCGGACACCGGGGAGCTGTTTTTT
NA TRBD1 TRBJ1-6 TRBV6-1 CASSETTGGESPLHF TGTGCCAGCAGTGAAACTACAGGGGGGGAGTCACCCCTCCACTTT
NA TRBD1 TRBJ1-2 TRBV28 CASRGTATYGYTF TGTGCCAGCAGAGGGACAGCCACCTATGGCTACACCTTC
NA NA TRBJ1-2 TRBV4-1 CASSLRTEGGYGYTF TGCGCCAGCAGCCTACGGACAGAAGGGGGATATGGCTACACCTTC
NA TRBD1 TRBJ1-2 TRBV24-1 CATSEATGGAYGYTF TGTGCCACCAGTGAAGCCACAGGGGGCGCATATGGCTACACCTTC
NA TRBD1 TRBJ2-2 TRBV7-3 CASSLTNLVQGSTTGELFF TGTGCCAGCAGCTTAACTAACTTGGTACAGGGGTCCACCACCGGGGAGCTGTTTTTT
NA TRBD2 TRBJ2-1 TRBV3-1/TRBV3-2 CASSQGRPSGGALIAYNEQFF TGTGCCAGCAGCCAAGGGCGGCCTAGCGGGGGGGCTCTAATTGCCTACAATGAGCAGTTCTTC
NA TRBD1 TRBJ1-6 TRBV28 CASRPTGSYNSPLHF TGTGCCAGCAGGCCGACAGGGTCCTATAATTCACCCCTCCACTTT
NA NA TRBJ1-3 TRBV5-4 CASTLPGGSGNTIYF TGTGCCAGCACCCTGCCCGGGGGCTCTGGAAACACCATATATTTT
few TRBD1 TRBJ1-2 TRBV5-1 CASSEGAYGYTF TGCGCCAGCAGCGAGGGGGCTTATGGCTACACCTTC
NA NA TRBJ2-3 TRBV30 CAWSVLSGTFTDTQYF TGTGCCTGGAGTGTTTTGAGCGGGACATTCACAGATACGCAGTATTTT
NA TRBD2 TRBJ2-1 TRBV30 CAWSVRGLALYNEQFF TGTGCCTGGAGTGTACGGGGACTAGCGTTGTACAATGAGCAGTTCTTC
NA NA TRBJ1-2 TRBV18 CASSPPPSGGANYGYTF TGTGCCAGCTCACCACCTCCTTCCGGCGGAGCTAACTATGGCTACACCTTC
NA TRBD1 TRBJ2-2 TRBV6-2/TRBV6-3 CASSSPGQGNTGELFF TGTGCCAGCAGTTCCCCCGGACAGGGCAACACCGGGGAGCTGTTTTTT